This paragraph reports one T cell receptor beta chain. Its antigen target is currently unknown. No base quality values were provided; no much bigger clone lies one nucleotide off. Its CDR3 holds 15 amino acids, cysteine through phenylalanine. The entry retains the CDR3 DNA only, 45 bases that are in frame from base 1. CDR1 ENHRY and CDR2 SYGVKD were looked up in the germline V gene. V lost 4 bases and J lost 5 bases, and the count of bases not matched to a germline gene is 8. The data belong to a study of blood T cell repertoires in COVID-19 (dated by TCRdb to 2018 to 2020). Background on the whole study: The collaborator samples originated in the United States, Italy and Spain and spanned the acute and convalescent phases of COVID-19. The prospective study material was composed of cDNA or gDNA derived from T cells, B-cell-depleted T cells, or PBMCs. The samples were drawn from two sources: the first 160 participants of the ongoing ImmuneRACE study, and 950 to 1,500 subjects contributed by 6 global collaborators. The dataset comprised deeply sampled blood TCRbeta repertoires from subjects exposed to, actively infected with, or recovered from COVID-19. The repertoires were released in a freely available public database intended as a resource for research on the immune response to SARS-CoV-2. The sample metadata nearly always contained a de-identified subject ID, COVID-19 status, age in years and sex. Where HLA class I and class II types were available, the types were taken from metadata supplied by the sample provider, not from assay-based typing.

TCRbeta CDR3 regions were amplified from genomic DNA using the immunoSEQ Assay, a bias-controlled multiplex PCR. As for the original processing: The number of nucleated cells in each sample was estimated from the amplification of reference gene primers within the assay. To quantify the absolute abundance of each unique TCRbeta CDR3 rearrangement, sequence reads were collapsed and filtered. For each sample, productive Simpson clonality was calculated as the square root of Simpson's diversity index over productive rearrangements. TCRdb limited this immuneACCESS table to in-frame rearrangements with V and J called. A share of clones is missing; checked studies link under half to unresolved V genes, and the rest is unexplained. The V and J calls and clone size come from that table; D and trimming were worked out from the DNA. The sample yields about 250,000 clones; 86% were counted once. Of the sample, over 1.5% is held by the ten largest clones.

Enrolling through a virtual design, the prospective study's participants ranged in age from roughly 18 to 90 years and lived across approximately 25 United States geographic areas. To assign participants to cohorts, the prospective study relied on clinical history that participants themselves reported in a screening survey and a study questionnaire. Recovered participants in ImmuneRACE Cohort 3 were defined as having two consecutive negative NP/OP PCR tests, clearance from a healthcare professional, or resolution of symptoms. In the prospective study, whole blood, serum and a nasopharyngeal or oropharyngeal swab were collected from each participant by mobile phlebotomists. Prospective study participants could optionally give additional blood draws and questionnaires over a 2-month period. Blood samples from the prospective study were shipped frozen or at room temperature prior to DNA extraction.

Overall results and qualifications from the work: How much clinical and demographic metadata was included differed by source and by participant, and the metadata was provided uncurated.

What was sequenced was PBMCs or T cells enriched from blood (not recorded which). In this chain, TRBV10-3 is recombined with TRBJ1-1, and TRBD1 aligns with 9 junction nucleotides. This clonotype was sampled from a man aged 35 to 55 who had recovered from COVID-19. The CDR3 sequence is CAISAKTGGVTEAFF. In nucleotide form, the sequence is TGTGCCATCAGTGCTAAGACAGGGGGAGTTACTGAAGCTTTCTTT.